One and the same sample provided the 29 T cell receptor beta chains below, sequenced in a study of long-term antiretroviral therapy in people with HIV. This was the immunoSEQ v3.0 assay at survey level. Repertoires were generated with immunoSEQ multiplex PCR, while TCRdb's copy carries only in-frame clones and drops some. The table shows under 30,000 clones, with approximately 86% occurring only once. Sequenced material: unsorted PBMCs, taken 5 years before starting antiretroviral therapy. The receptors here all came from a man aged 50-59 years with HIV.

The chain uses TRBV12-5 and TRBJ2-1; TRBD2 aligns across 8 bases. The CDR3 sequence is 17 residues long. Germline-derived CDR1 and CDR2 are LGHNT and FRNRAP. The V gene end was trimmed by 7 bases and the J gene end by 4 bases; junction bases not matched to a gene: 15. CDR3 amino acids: CASARGAGGFKYNEQFF. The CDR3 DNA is TGTGCTAGTGCCCGAGGGGCGGGGGGCTTTAAATACAATGAGCAGTTCTTC. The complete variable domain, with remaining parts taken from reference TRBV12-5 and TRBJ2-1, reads DARVTQTPRHKVTEMGQEVTMRCQPILGHNTVFWYRQTMMQGLELLAYFRNRAPLDDSGMPKDRFSAEMPDATLATLKIQPSEPRDSAVYFCASARGAGGFKYNEQFFGPGTRLTVL.

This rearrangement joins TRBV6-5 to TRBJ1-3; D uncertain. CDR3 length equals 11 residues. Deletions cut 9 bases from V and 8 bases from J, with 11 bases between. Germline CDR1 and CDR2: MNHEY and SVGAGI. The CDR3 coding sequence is TGTGCCAGGGACGCGGGAGACACCATATATTTT. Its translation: CARDAGDTIYF.

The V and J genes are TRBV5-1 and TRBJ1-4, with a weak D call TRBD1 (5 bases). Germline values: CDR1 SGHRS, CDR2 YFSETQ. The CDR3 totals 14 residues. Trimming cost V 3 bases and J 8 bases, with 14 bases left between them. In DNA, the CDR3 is TGCGCCAGCAGCTGGGGGGACGGAGGAGAAAAACTGTTTTTT. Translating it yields CASSWGDGGEKLFF. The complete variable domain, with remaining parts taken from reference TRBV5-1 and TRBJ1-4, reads KAGVTQTPRYLIKTRGQQVTLSCSPISGHRSVSWYQQTPGQGLQFLFEYFSETQRNKGNFPGRFSGRQFSNSRSEMNVSTLELGDSALYLCASSWGDGGEKLFFGSGTQLSVL.

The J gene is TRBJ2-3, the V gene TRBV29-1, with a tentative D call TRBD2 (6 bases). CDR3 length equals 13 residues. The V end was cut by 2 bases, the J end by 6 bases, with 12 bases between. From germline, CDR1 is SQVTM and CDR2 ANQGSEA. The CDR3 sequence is CSVEIAERDTQYF. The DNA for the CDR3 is TGCAGCGTTGAAATAGCGGAAAGGGATACGCAGTATTTT.

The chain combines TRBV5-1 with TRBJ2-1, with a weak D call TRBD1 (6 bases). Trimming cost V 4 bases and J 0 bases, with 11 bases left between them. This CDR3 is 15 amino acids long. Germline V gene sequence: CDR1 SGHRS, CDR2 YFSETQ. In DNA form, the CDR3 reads TGCGCCAGCAGCCTACAGGGAAGCTCCTACAATGAGCAGTTCTTC. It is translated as CASSLQGSSYNEQFF.

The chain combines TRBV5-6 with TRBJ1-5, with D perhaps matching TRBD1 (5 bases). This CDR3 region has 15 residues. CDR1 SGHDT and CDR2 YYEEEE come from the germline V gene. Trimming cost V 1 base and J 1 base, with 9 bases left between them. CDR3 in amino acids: CASSLRTRSNQPQHF. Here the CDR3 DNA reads TGTGCCAGCAGCTTGAGGACACGGAGCAATCAGCCCCAGCATTTT.

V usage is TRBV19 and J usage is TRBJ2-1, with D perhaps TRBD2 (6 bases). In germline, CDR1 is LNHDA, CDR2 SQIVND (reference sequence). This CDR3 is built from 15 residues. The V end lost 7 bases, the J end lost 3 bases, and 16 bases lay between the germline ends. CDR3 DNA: TGTGCCAGTAACTTCGGAGGGGTTGGCTACAATGAGCAGTTCTTC. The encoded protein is CASNFGGVGYNEQFF.

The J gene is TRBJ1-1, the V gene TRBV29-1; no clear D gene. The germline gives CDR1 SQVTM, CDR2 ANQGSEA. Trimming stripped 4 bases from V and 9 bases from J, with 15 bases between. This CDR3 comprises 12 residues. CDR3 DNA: TGCAGCGTTGGGCTTGGGCTTCCCCAAGCTTTCTTT. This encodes CSVGLGLPQAFF.

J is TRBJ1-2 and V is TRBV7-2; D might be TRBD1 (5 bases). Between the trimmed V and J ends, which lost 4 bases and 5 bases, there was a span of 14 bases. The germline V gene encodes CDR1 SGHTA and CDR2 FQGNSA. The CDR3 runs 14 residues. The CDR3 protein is CASSSEAGTYGYTF. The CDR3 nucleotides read TGTGCCAGCAGCTCCGAGGCGGGGACGTATGGCTACACCTTC.

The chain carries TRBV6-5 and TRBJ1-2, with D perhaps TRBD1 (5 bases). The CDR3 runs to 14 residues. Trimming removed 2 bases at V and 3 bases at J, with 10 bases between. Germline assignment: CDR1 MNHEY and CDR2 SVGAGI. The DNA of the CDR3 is TGTGCCAGCAGTTACACGGGGGACGACTATGGCTACACCTTC. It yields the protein CASSYTGDDYGYTF.

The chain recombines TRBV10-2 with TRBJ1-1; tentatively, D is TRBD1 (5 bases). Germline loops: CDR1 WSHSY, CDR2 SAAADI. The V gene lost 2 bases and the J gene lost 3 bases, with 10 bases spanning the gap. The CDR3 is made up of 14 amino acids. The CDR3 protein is CASSETGGYTEAFF. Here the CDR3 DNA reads TGCGCCAGCAGTGAGACAGGAGGCTACACTGAAGCTTTCTTT.

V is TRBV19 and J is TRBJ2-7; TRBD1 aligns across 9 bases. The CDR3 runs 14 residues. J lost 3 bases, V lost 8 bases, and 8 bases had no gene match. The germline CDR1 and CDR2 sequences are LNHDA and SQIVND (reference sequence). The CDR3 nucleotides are TGTGCCAGTGGACCCGGGACAGGGTACTACGAGCAGTACTTC. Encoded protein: CASGPGTGYYEQYF.

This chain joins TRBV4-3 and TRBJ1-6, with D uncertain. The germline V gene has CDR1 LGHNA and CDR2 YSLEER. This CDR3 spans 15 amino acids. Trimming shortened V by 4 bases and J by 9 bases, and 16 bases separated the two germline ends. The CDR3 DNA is TGCGCCAGCAGCCTCGGGTGGGAAATTTTTTCACCCCTCCACTTT. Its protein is CASSLGWEIFSPLHF.

The CDR3, as DNA: TGTGCCAGCTCACATGAGGGGGCGAACTCAAATTCACCCCTCCACTTT. This sequence encodes CASSHEGANSNSPLHF. The chain uses TRBV18 and TRBJ1-6, with 7 nucleotides matching TRBD1. Germline trimming cut 4 bases from V and 7 bases from J; bases unmatched to any gene: 10. The CDR3 extends over 16 amino acids. Germline-derived CDR1 and CDR2 are KGHSH and LQKENI. Drawing the rest from reference TRBV18 and TRBJ1-6, the complete variable domain is NAGVMQNPRHLVRRRGQEARLRCSPMKGHSHVYWYRQLPEEGLKFMVYLQKENIIDESGMPKERFSAEFPKEGPSILRIQQVVRGDSAAYFCASSHEGANSNSPLHFGNGTRLTVT.

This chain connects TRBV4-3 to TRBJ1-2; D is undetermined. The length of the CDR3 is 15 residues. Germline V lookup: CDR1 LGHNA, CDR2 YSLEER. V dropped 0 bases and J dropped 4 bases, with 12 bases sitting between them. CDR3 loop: CASSQEGTDPYGYTF. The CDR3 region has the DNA TGCGCCAGCAGCCAAGAAGGAACGGACCCCTATGGCTACACCTTC.

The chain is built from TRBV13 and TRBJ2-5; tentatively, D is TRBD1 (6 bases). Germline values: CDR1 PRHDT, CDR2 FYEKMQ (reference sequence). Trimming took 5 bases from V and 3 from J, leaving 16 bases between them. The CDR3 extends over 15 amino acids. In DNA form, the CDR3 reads TGTGCCAGCAGCGTGAGGGTGACAGGCAAAGAGACCCAGTACTTC. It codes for CASSVRVTGKETQYF.

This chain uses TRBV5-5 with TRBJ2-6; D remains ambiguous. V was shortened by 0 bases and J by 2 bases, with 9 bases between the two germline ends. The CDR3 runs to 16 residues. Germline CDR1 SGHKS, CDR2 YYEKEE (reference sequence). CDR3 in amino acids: CASSLEPATGANVLTF. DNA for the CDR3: TGTGCCAGCAGCTTGGAGCCAGCCACTGGGGCCAACGTCCTGACTTTC.

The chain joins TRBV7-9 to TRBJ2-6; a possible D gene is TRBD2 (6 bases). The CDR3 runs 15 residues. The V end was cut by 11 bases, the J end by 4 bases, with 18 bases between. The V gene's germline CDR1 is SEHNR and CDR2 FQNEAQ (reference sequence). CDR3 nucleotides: TGTGCCCCATCCTTAGGGGAGGCGGGGGCCAACGTCCTGACTTTC. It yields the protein CAPSLGEAGANVLTF. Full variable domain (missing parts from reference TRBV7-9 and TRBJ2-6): DTGVSQNPRHKITKRGQNVTFRCDPISEHNRLYWYRQTLGQGPEFLTYFQNEAQLEKSRLLSDRFSAERPKGSFSTLEIQRTEQGDSAMYLCAPSLGEAGANVLTFGAGSRLTVL.

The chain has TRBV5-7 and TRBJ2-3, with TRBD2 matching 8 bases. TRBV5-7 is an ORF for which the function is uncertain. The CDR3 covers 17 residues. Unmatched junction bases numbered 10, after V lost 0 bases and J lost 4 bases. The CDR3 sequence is CASSLAGRRGVADTQYF. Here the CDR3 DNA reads TGTGCCAGCAGCTTGGCCGGGAGGCGGGGGGTGGCAGATACGCAGTATTTT.

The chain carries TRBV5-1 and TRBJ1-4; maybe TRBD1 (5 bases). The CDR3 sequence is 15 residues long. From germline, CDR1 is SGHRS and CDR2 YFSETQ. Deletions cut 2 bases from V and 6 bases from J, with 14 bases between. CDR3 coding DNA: TGCGCCAGCAGCTTTCAGGGTTTGGTGCATGAAAAACTGTTTTTT. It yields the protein CASSFQGLVHEKLFF.

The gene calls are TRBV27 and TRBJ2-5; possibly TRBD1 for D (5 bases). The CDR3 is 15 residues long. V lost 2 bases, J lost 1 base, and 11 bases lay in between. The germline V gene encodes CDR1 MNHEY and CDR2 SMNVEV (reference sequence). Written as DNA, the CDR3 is TGTGCCAGCAGTTTAAGGGGCCCCCCCCAAGAGACCCAGTACTTC. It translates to CASSLRGPPQETQYF.

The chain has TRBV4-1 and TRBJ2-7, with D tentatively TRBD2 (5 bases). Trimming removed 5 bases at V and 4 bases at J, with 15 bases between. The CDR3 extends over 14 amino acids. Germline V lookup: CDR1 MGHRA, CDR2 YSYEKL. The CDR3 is CASSDYGGPYEQYF. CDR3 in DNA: TGCGCCAGCAGCGATTACGGCGGGCCTTACGAGCAGTACTTC.

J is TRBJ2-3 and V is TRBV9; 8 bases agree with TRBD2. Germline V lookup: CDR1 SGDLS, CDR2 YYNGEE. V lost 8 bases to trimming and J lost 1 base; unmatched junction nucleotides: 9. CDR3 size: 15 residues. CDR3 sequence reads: CASSPRGGRTDTQYF. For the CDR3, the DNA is TGTGCCAGTAGTCCTCGGGGGGGCCGCACAGATACGCAGTATTTT. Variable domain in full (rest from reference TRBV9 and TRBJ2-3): DSGVTQTPKHLITATGQRVTLRCSPRSGDLSVYWYQQSLDQGLQFLIQYYNGEERAKGNILERFSAQQFPDLHSELNLSSLELGDSALYFCASSPRGGRTDTQYFGPGTRLTVL.

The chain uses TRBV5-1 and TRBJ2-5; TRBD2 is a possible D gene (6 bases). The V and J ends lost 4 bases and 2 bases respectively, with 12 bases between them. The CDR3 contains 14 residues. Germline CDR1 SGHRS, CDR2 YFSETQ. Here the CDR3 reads CASSQRREQETQYF. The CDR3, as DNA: TGCGCCAGCAGCCAACGGCGGGAACAAGAGACCCAGTACTTC.

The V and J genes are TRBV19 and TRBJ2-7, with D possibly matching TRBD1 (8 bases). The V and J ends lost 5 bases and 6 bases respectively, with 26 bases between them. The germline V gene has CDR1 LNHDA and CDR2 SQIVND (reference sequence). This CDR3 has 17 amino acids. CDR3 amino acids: CASSPTFSGTGAIEQYF. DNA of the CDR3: TGTGCCAGTAGTCCAACGTTCAGCGGGACAGGAGCTATCGAGCAGTACTTC.

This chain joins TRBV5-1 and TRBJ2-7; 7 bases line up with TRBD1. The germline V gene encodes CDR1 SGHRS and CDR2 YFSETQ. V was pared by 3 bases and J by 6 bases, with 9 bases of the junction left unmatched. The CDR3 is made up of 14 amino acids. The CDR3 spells CASSSGQVEGEQYF. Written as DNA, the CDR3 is TGCGCCAGCAGCTCCGGACAGGTTGAGGGCGAGCAGTACTTC.

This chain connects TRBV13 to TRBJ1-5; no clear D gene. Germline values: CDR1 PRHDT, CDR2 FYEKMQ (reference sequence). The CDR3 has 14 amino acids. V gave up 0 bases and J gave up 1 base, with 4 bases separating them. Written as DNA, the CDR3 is TGTGCCAGCAGCTTAGGAGGGAGCAATCAGCCCCAGCATTTT. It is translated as CASSLGGSNQPQHF.

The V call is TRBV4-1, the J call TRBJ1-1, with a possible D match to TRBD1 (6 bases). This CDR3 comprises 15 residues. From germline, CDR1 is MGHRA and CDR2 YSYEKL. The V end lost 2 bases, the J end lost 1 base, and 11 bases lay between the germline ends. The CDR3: CASSQRGARNTEAFF. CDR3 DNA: TGCGCCAGCAGCCAAAGGGGGGCGCGGAACACTGAAGCTTTCTTT.

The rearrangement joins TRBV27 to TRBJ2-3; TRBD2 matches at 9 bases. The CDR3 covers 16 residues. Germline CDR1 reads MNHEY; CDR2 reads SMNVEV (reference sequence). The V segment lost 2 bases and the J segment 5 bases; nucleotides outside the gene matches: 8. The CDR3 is CASSLKSGGPGDTQYF. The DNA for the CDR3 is TGTGCCAGCAGTTTAAAGAGCGGGGGGCCAGGAGATACGCAGTATTTT.